Included here is one T cell receptor beta chain sequence, with context. Profiled with immunoSEQ multiplex PCR; TCRdb holds only in-frame clones, not every one. The sample contains about 480,000 clones, roughly 90% of which appear only once. These data come from a study of blood T cell repertoires in COVID-19. Per the germline V gene, CDR1 is SNHLY and CDR2 is FYNNEI. The germline V and J ends were trimmed by 1 base and 7 bases, with 8 bases remaining between them. The CDR3 covers 13 residues. Each participant's cohort was designated according to participant-reported clinical history. Donors in Cohort 3 counted as recovered after two negative PCRs, clearance, or symptom resolution.

This TCR derives from a woman aged 40 to 55 who had recovered from COVID-19. The sequencing input was PBMCs or T cells enriched from blood (not recorded which). This chain links TRBV2 with TRBJ1-5; D might be TRBD1 (6 bases). The CDR3: CASSEGGRQPQHF. In nucleotides, the CDR3 is TGTGCCAGCAGTGAAGGGGGGCGGCAGCCCCAGCATTTT.